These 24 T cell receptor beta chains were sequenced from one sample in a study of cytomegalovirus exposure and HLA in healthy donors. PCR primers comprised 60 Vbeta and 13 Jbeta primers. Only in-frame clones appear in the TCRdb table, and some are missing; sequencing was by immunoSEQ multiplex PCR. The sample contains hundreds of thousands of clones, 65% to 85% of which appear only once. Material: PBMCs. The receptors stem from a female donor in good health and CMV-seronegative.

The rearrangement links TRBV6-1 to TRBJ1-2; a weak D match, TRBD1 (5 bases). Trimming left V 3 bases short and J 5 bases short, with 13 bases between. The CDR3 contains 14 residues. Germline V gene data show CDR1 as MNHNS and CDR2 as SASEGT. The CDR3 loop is CASSDLRPGYGYTF. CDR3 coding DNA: TGTGCCAGCAGTGACCTCCGGCCAGGGTATGGCTACACCTTC.

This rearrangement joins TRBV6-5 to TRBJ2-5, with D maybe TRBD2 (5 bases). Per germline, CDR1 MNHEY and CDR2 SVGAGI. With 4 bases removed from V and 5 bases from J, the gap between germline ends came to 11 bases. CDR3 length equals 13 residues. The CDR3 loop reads CASSSDRGETQYF. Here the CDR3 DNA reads TGTGCCAGCAGTTCCGACCGGGGTGAGACCCAGTACTTC.

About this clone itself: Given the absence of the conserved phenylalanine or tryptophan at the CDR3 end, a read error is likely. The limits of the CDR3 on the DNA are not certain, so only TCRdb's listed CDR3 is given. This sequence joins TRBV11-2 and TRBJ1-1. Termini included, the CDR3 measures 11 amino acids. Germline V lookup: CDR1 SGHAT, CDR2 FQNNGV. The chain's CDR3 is CASSLTETRHY.

The CDR3 sequence: CASSFTRLSRQHSYEQYF. CDR3 in DNA: TGCGCCAGCAGCTTTACACGCCTCAGCAGGCAACACTCCTACGAGCAGTACTTC. The chain carries TRBV5-1 and TRBJ2-7; D uncertain. Between the trimmed V and J ends, which lost 2 bases and 0 bases, there was a span of 21 bases. Germline CDR1 is SGHRS and CDR2 is YFSETQ. The CDR3 length is 18 residues.

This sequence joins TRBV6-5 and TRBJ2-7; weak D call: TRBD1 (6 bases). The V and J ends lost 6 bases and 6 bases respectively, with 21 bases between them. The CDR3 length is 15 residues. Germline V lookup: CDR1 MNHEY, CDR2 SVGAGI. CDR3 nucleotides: TGTGCCAGCAGATGGACAGTCCGGGCAGGAGGCGAGCAGTACTTC. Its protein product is CASRWTVRAGGEQYF.

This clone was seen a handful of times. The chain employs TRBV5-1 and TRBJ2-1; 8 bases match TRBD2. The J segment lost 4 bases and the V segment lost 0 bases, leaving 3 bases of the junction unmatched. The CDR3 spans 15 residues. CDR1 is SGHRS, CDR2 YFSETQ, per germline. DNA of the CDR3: TGCGCCAGCAGCTTGGAAATAGCGGGGTACAATGAGCAGTTCTTC. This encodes CASSLEIAGYNEQFF.

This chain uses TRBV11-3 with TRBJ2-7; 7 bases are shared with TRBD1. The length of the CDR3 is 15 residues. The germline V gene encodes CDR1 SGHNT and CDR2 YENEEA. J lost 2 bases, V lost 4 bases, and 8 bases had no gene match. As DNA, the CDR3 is TGTGCCAGCAGCTCCCGGACAGGAAAACCCTACGAGCAGTACTTC. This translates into CASSSRTGKPYEQYF.

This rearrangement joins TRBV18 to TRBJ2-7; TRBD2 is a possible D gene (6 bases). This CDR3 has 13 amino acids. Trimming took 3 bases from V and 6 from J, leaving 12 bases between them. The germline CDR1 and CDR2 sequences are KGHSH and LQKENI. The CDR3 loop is CASSPGTFIEQYF. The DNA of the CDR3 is TGTGCCAGCTCACCGGGGACTTTCATCGAGCAGTACTTC.

CDR3 nucleotide sequence: TGTGCCAGCACCAAAGAGGATACAGGCGGCTACACCTTC. Translating it yields CASTKEDTGGYTF. The rearrangement uses TRBV11-3 and TRBJ1-2; possibly TRBD1 for D (5 bases). This CDR3 contains 13 residues. In germline, CDR1 is SGHNT, CDR2 YENEEA. Trimming left V 7 bases short and J 8 bases short, with 17 bases between.

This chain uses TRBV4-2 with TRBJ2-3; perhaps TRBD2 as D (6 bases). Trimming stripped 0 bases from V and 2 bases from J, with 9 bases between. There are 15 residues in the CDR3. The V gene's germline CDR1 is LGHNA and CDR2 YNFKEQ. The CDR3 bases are TGTGCCAGCAGCCAAGAACTAGCCGCCACAGATACGCAGTATTTT. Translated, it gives CASSQELAATDTQYF.

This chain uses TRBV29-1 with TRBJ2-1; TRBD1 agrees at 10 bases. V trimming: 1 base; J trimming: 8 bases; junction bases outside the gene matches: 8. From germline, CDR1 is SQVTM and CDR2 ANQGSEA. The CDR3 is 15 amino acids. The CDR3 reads CSVEVSGQGIDEQFF. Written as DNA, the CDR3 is TGCAGCGTTGAAGTATCGGGACAGGGGATCGATGAGCAGTTCTTC.

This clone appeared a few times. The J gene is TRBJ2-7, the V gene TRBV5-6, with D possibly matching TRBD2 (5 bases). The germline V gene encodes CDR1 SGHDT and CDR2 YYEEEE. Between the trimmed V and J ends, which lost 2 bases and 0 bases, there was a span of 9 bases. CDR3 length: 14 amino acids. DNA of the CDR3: TGTGCCAGCAGCTTCGGAACTAGCTCCTACGAGCAGTACTTC. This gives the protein CASSFGTSSYEQYF.

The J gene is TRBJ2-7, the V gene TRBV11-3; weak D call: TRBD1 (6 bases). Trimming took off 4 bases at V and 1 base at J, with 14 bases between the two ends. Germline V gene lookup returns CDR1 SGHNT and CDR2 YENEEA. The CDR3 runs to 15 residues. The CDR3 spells CASSSPNRESYEQYF. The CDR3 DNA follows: TGTGCCAGCAGCTCGCCGAACAGGGAATCCTACGAGCAGTACTTC.

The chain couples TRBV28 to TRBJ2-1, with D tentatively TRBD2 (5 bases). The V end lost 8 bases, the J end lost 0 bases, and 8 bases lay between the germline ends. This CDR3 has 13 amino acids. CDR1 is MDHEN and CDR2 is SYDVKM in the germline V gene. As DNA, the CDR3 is TGTGCCAGCTCGGGAAGCTCCTACAATGAGCAGTTCTTC. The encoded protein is CASSGSSYNEQFF.

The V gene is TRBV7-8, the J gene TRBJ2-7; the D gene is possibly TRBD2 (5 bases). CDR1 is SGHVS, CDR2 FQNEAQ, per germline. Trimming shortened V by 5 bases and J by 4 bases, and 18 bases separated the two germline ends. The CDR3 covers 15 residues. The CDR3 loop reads CASSIGRTEEYEQYF. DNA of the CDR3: TGTGCCAGCAGCATCGGTAGGACTGAAGAATACGAGCAGTACTTC.

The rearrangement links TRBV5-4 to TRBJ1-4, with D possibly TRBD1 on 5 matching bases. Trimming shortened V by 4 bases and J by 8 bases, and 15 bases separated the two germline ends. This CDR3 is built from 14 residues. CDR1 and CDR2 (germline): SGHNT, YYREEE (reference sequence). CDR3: CASSQAVGLEKLFF. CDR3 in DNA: TGTGCCAGCAGCCAGGCAGTGGGGCTCGAAAAACTGTTTTTT. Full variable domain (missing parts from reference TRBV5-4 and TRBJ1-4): ETGVTQSPTHLIKTRGQQVTLRCSSQSGHNTVSWYQQALGQGPQFIFQYYREEENGRGNFPPRFSGLQFPNYSSELNVNALELDDSALYLCASSQAVGLEKLFFGSGTQLSVL.

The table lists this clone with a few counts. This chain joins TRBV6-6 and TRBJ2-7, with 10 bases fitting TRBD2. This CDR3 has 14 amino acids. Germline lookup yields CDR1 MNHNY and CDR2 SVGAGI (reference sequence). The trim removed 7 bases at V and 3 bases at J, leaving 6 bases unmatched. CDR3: CASMTSGLYYEQYF. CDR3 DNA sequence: TGTGCCAGCATGACTAGCGGGCTGTACTACGAGCAGTACTTC.

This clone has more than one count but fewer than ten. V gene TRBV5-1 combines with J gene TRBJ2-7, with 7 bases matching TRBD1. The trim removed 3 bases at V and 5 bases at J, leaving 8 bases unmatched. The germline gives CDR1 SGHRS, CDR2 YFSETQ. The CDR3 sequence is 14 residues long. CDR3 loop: CASSWGITGDEQYF. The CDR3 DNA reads TGCGCCAGCAGCTGGGGTATAACAGGGGACGAGCAGTACTTC.

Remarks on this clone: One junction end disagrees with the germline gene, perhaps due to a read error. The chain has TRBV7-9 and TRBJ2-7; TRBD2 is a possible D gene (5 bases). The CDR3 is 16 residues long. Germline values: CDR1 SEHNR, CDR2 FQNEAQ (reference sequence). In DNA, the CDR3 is TGTTCCAGCAGCCCAAAAACTAGTCTCCACCCCTACGAGCAGTACTTC. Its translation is CSSSPKTSLHPYEQYF.

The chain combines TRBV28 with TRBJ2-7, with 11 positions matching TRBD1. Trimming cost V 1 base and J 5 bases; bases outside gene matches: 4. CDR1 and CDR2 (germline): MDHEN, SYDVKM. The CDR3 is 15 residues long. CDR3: CASSLSRTGGHEQYF. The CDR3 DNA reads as TGTGCCAGCAGTTTATCTCGGACAGGGGGCCACGAGCAGTACTTC.

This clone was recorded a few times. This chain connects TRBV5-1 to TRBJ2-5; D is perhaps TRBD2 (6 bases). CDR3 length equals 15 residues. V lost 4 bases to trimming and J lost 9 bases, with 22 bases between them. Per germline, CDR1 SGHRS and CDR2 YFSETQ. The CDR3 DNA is TGCGCCAGCAGCCGGTGGGTCCCTAGCCCGGGGGCCCAGTACTTC. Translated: CASSRWVPSPGAQYF.

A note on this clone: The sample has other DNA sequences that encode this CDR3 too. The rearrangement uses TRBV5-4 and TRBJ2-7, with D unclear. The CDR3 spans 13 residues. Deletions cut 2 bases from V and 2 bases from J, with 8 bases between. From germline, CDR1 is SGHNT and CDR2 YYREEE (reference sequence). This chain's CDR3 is CASSFRDTYEQYF. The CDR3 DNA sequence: TGTGCCAGCAGCTTCCGAGACACCTACGAGCAGTACTTC.

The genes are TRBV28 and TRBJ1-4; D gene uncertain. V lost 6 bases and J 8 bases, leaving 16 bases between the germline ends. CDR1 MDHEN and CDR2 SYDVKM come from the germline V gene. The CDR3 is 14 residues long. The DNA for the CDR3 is TGTGCCAGCAGCCGGGATCTTTCCTACGAAAAACTGTTTTTT. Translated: CASSRDLSYEKLFF.

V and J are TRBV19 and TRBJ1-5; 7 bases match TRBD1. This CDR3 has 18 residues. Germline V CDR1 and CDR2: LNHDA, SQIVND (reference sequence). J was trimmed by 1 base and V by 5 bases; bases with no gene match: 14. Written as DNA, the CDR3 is TGTGCCAGTAGTTTCGGACAGGCTGCTGCGCGGAGCAATCAGCCCCAGCATTTT. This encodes CASSFGQAAARSNQPQHF.